This TCR beta chain was identified in a study of T cell responses to AZD1222 COVID-19 vaccine. This clone showed up just a few times. Its cognate antigen is unknown. General study points: Mostly white British, mostly female donors; authors suggested clonal diversity may be underestimated. At study baseline, merely six AZD1222 recipients were seropositive.

TCRdb's table, derived via immunoSEQ multiplex PCR, lists solely in-frame clones and lacks some. The table lists tens of thousands of clones, around three quarters of them singletons. V shed 5 bases and J shed 3 bases, with 13 bases lying between them. In germline, CDR1 is SQVTM, CDR2 ANQGSEA. There are 13 residues in the CDR3. Material: peripheral blood, obtained on day 0 of AZD1222 vaccination. V usage is TRBV29-1 and J usage is TRBJ1-1; D is unclear. The origin of this receptor is an adult in good health. CDR3 region: CSVKEGGDTEAFF. The CDR3 DNA reads as TGCAGCGTTAAGGAGGGTGGGGACACTGAAGCTTTCTTT.